Reported below is one T cell receptor beta chain. No antigen is known for it. With 7 bases removed from V and 0 bases from J, the gap between germline ends came to 8 bases. This CDR3 region has 13 residues. In germline, CDR1 is MDHEN, CDR2 SYDVKM. This specimen belongs to a study of Ad26.COV2.S vaccination and SARS-CoV-2 variants. Study background: Dosing was one shot or two shots 56 days apart. The study's findings and limits: Spike-specific TCR breadth was greater after Ad26.COV2.S than placebo.

Treatment meaning: roughly 20 received Ad26.COV2.S at low or high dose, single or two shots; five or six received placebo; per-sample allocation not given. At day 63 after the first vaccine or placebo injection, samples were drawn. Generated by immunoSEQ multiplex PCR, the TCRdb table keeps only in-frame clones and is missing some. There are 400,000 to 500,000 clones in the sample; 89% occur only once, and about 2.4% lies in the top ten. The V gene is TRBV28, the J gene TRBJ2-3; no clear D. The clonotype comes from a person between 18 and 60 years old who received the Ad26.COV2.S COVID-19 vaccine or a placebo. Specimen: peripheral blood, collected in a trial of Ad26.COV2.S vaccine versus placebo. This chain's CDR3 is CASTRASTDTQYF. The CDR3 nucleotides read TGTGCCAGCACCAGAGCGAGCACAGATACGCAGTATTTT.